This is a list of T cell receptor beta chains from one sample in a study of T-cell reconstitution after alpha-beta-depleted transplantation in children. Via MiXCR, TCRdb re-called the PCR reads, giving one row per CDR3 protein. Of hundreds of thousands of distinct CDR3 sequences detected, about an eighth appear once; the ten largest clones hold about 0.77%. The specimen was PBMCs, collected before TCRalphabeta/CD19-depleted stem cell transplant. These receptors were collected from a girl aged 2 to 10 with congenital amegakaryocytic thrombocytopenia, due to receive a stem cell transplant. Both conserved end residues are part of each CDR3. D genes are given only for firm matches. Where a row states a size, it is once, few, many or the class of an expanded clone; other rows omit it.

>TRBJ2-2|TRBV10-3|many|-
TGTGCCATCAGACCAAGGGGTAACACCGGGGAGCTGTTTTTT
CAIRPRGNTGELFF
>TRBJ2-7|TRBV5-1|many|-
TGCGCCAGCAGCTTGAAAAGCGAGCAGTACTTC
CASSLKSEQYF
>TRBJ2-2|TRBV5-5|-|-
TGTGCCAGCAGCTTGGGGGTTCACTTCAACACCGGGGAGCTGTTTTTT
CASSLGVHFNTGELFF
>TRBJ2-4|TRBV5-5|-|-
TGTGCCAGCAGCTTGTGGTCCTACGGAAACATTCAGTACTTC
CASSLWSYGNIQYF
>TRBJ1-2|TRBV5-1|few|-
TGCGCCAGCAGCCCCGGGACCGCATATGGCTACCCCTTC
CASSPGTAYGYPF
>TRBJ2-7|TRBV28|few|-
TGTGCCAGCAGTTTGACAGGTCCGGCCCCTTACGAGCAGTACTTC
CASSLTGPAPYEQYF
>TRBJ2-5|TRBV20-1|few|-
TGCAGTGCTCCTGAAGGAGTCCGCCGAGACCAGTACTTC
CSAPEGVRRDQYF
>TRBJ2-2|TRBV6-5|-|-
TGTGCCAGCAGTTTGGGCGTATCTTACACCGGGGAGCTGTTTTTT
CASSLGVSYTGELFF
>TRBJ2-7|TRBV2|many|-
TGTGCCAGCAGTGAAACACAGGGTCACCACGAGCAGTACTTC
CASSETQGHHEQYF
>TRBJ2-4|TRBV5-5|many|-
TGTGCCAGCAGCGGTGGCACCTTTAGGGACATTCAGTACTTC
CASSGGTFRDIQYF
>TRBJ2-3|TRBV5-1|few|TRBD2
TGCGCCAGCAGCTTGGGCCTAGCGGGAGACCTACAGCGCACAGATACGCAGTATTTT
CASSLGLAGDLQRTDTQYF
>TRBJ2-5|TRBV20-1|few|-
TGCAGTGCGTGGGCCGAGACCCAGTACTTC
CSAWAETQYF
>TRBJ2-1|TRBV18|few|TRBD2
TGTGCCAGCTCACCACTGTTCCGCGGGGGCAATGAGCAGTTCTTC
CASSPLFRGGNEQFF
>TRBJ2-1|TRBV30|few|TRBD2
TGTGCCTGGAGTTTAGCGGGAGCGAACCTCATGGGGCAGTTCTTC
CAWSLAGANLMGQFF
>TRBJ2-2|TRBV3-1|once|-
TGTGCCAGCAGCCACCCAAAGGGGGAGCTGTTTTTT
CASSHPKGELFF
>TRBJ2-7|TRBV20-1|few|TRBD2
TGCAGTGCTAGCTTGGATGCTAGCGGTTCCTACGAGCAGTACTTC
CSASLDASGSYEQYF
>TRBJ2-7|TRBV7-6|many|-
TGTGCCAGCAGCCTCTTCTCGGGTGGGGGCTACGAGCAGTACTTC
CASSLFSGGGYEQYF
>TRBJ1-1|TRBV5-1|few|-
TGCGCCAGCACTAAGGAGAACACTGAAGCTTTCTTT
CASTKENTEAFF
>TRBJ2-5|TRBV2|-|TRBD2
TGTGCCAGCAGTGAACCTCCCAGCGGGAAGCAAGAGACCCAGTACTTC
CASSEPPSGKQETQYF
>TRBJ1-3|TRBV5-1|few|TRBD1
TGCGCCAGCAGCTTGGAGGACAGGGGAAACACCATATATTTT
CASSLEDRGNTIYF
>TRBJ2-7|TRBV5-1|-|-
TGCGCCAGCAGCTTGGTAGCGGGACAGGGAGGCTACGAGCAGTACTTC
CASSLVAGQGGYEQYF
>TRBJ2-2|TRBV12-3/TRBV12-4|few|-
TGTGCCAGCAGTTTTCAGGGTTATGGCACCGGGGAGCTGTTTTTT
CASSFQGYGTGELFF
>TRBJ2-3|TRBV10-3|many|TRBD1
TGTGCCATCAGGGGACAGCTAGATACGCAGTATTTT
CAIRGQLDTQYF
>TRBJ2-1|TRBV7-8|few|-
TGTGCCAGCACCCGAGGGGACTTAGGTCGAGAAGAGCAGTTCTTC
CASTRGDLGREEQFF
>TRBJ2-7|TRBV5-1|many|-
TGCGCCAGCAGCTGGGACCAGAACTACGAGCAGTACTTC
CASSWDQNYEQYF